This entry is about one T cell receptor beta chain. The sample comes from a study of T cell changes during pregnancy in multiple sclerosis. Sequencing was performed with immunoSEQ multiplex PCR; in TCRdb, only in-frame clones are kept and a portion is missing. The sample lists under 95,000 clones, roughly 95% seen once, with around 0.75% in the top ten. The CDR3 has 16 amino acids. Trimming pared 0 bases from V and 0 bases from J, leaving 9 bases between. The germline V gene encodes CDR1 SGHTA and CDR2 FQGTGA. The material sequenced was peripheral blood, taken in the second trimester of pregnancy. The receptor was isolated from a female donor in good health, enrolled as a control in a pregnancy study. V is TRBV7-3 and J is TRBJ1-3, with a tentative D call TRBD1 (5 bases). This CDR3 is CASSLTGLSSGNTIYF. CDR3 nucleotides: TGTGCCAGCAGCTTAACGGGACTAAGCTCTGGAAACACCATATATTTT.